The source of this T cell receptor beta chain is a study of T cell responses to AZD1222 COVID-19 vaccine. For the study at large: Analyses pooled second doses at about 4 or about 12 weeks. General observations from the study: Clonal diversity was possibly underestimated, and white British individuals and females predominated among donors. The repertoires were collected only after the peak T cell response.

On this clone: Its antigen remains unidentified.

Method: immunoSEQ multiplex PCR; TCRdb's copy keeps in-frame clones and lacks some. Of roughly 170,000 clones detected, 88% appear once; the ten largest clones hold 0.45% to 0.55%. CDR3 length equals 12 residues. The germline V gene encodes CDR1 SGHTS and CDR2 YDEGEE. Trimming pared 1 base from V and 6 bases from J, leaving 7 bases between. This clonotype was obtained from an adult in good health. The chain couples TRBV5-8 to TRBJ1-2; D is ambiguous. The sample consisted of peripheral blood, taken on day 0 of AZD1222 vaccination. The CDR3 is CASSLWQDGYTF. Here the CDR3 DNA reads TGTGCCAGCAGCTTGTGGCAAGATGGCTACACCTTC. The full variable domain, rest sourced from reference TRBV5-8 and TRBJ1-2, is EAGVTQSPTHLIKTRGQQATLRCSPISGHTSVYWYQQALGLGLQFLLWYDEGEERNRGNFPPRFSGRQFPNYSSELNVNALELEDSALYLCASSLWQDGYTFGSGTRLTVV.